Listed below are T cell receptor beta chains from one sample, sequenced in a study of cytomegalovirus exposure and HLA in healthy donors. TCRdb's copy holds only in-frame clones and misses some; the assay was immunoSEQ multiplex PCR. In the table there are around 300,000 clones, 72% of which are singletons. The sample taken for sequencing was PBMCs. The source is a female donor in good health and CMV-seronegative. The conserved cysteine and the conserved F or W are not part of the CDR3 here.

TRBV15	14	TRBJ2-1	ATSRDDPGGYNEQF
TRBV11-2	13	TRBJ2-7	ASSLDRVASYEQY
TRBV13	14	TRBJ2-1	AGSSLTGSSYNEQF
TRBV25-1	10	TRBJ1-2	ASSGQDYGYT
TRBV6-5	14	TRBJ2-1	ASSYSSGIQRNEQF
TRBV11-2	9	TRBJ1-1	ASSLRTEAF
TRBV18	13	TRBJ1-6	ASSPRRGPESPLH
TRBV4-1	20	TRBJ2-5	ASSQGLAGVHRNLDEKETQY
TRBV5-1	12	TRBJ1-3	ASSNGQGGNTIY
TRBV5-4	10	TRBJ1-1	ASSLQGLGAF
TRBV27	14	TRBJ2-1	ASSPPMGLAFDEQF
TRBV5-1	13	TRBJ2-1	ASSSSSSSYNEQF
TRBV7-2	13	TRBJ2-7	ASSGGLAGPYEQY
TRBV5-1	12	TRBJ2-3	ASSLGAGTDTQY
TRBV28	12	TRBJ2-3	ASVGGSSTDTQY
TRBV28	9	TRBJ2-5	ASSYDSGQY
TRBV2	12	TRBJ2-7	ASSELRQGSEQY
TRBV5-6	11	TRBJ1-1	ASSLAVNTEAF
TRBV10-2	12	TRBJ2-7	ASSESRLYYEQY